This T cell receptor beta chain is from a study of shared clonotypes between healthy human individuals. Each subset's genomic DNA was split evenly across several immunoSEQ plates. Authors' analysis steps: Filtering differed, since immunoSEQ gave only junction sequences and no quality scores. Profiling relied on immunoSEQ multiplex PCR, and the TCRdb table lists in-frame clones only, not all of them. That table gives V, J and clone size, and the DNA gave D and trimming. The sample holds about 2.3 million clones, 93% seen once. Germline V gene lookup returns CDR1 KGHSH and CDR2 LQKENI. Trimming took 3 bases from V and 6 from J, leaving 12 bases between them. This CDR3 contains 14 residues.

This chain uses TRBV18 with TRBJ1-5, with D uncertain. Sequenced: naive CD4+ T cells from PBMCs. The subset denotes: CD45RA+ positively selected. The source of this sequence is a man aged 18-30 years in good health. Some clones in this sample may be carry-over from other donors' samples. The CDR3 sequence: CASSPANMGQPQHF. The CDR3 bases are TGTGCCAGCTCACCTGCCAACATGGGTCAGCCCCAGCATTTT.